This T cell receptor (beta chain) was sequenced during a study of T-cell memory formation after mild COVID-19. Study at large: Clustering of TCRs was largely donor specific.

Constant-segment primers were used for 5'RACE, and the resulting TCR alpha and TCR beta cDNA libraries carried sample barcodes and UMIs. MiXCR, applied by TCRdb to the 5' RACE reads, yields one record per CDR3 protein. The repertoire holds over 450,000 distinct CDR3 sequences, with roughly 22% as singletons. Germline CDR1 LNHDA, CDR2 SQIVND (reference sequence). The CDR3 contains 21 residues. Unmatched junction bases numbered 24, after V lost 4 bases and J lost 0 bases. This clonotype has at least ten counts. Its antigen is currently unknown. General study results and limits: The study found contracting CD4+ clones mainly in CM and EM and contracting CD8+ clones in EMRA.

This chain uses TRBV19 with TRBJ2-7; TRBD2 agrees at 7 bases. This TCR derives from an adult woman who had mild COVID-19 (a few samples of this study predate the infection). Cell type and time point are not known. Specimen: PBMCs or a T cell subset sorted from them (not recorded which). The CDR3 DNA reads as TGTGCCAGTAGTACCTCCTTCGGGGCGGGAGATGGTACCGAATTCTCCTACGAGCAGTACTTC. As protein: CASSTSFGAGDGTEFSYEQYF.